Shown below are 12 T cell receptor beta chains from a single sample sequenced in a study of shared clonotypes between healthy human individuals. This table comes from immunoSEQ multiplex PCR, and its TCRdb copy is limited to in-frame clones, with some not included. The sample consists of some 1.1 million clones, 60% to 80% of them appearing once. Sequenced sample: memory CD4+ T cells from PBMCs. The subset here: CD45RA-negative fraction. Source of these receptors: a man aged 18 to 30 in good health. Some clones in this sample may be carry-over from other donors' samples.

The CDR3 sequence: CASRIGTRFLYEQYF. CDR3 coding DNA: TGTGCCAGCAGGATCGGGACTAGGTTTCTCTACGAGCAGTACTTC. V and J are TRBV27 and TRBJ2-7, with 8 bases identical to TRBD2. The CDR3 has 15 amino acids. V was clipped by 6 bases and J by 3 bases; unmatched bases: 10. Germline V gene lookup returns CDR1 MNHEY and CDR2 SMNVEV (reference sequence).

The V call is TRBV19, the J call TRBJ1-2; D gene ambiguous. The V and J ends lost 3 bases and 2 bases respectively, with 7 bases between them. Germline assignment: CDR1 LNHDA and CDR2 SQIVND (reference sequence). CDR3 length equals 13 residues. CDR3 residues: CASSIEANYGYTF. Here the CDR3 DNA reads TGTGCCAGTAGTATTGAAGCCAACTATGGCTACACCTTC.

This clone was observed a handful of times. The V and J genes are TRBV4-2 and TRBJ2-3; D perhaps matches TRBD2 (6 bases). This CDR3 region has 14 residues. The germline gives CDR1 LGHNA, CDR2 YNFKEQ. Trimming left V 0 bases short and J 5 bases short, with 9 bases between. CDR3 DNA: TGTGCCAGCAGCCAAGACGCGGGATTAGATACGCAGTATTTT. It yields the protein CASSQDAGLDTQYF.

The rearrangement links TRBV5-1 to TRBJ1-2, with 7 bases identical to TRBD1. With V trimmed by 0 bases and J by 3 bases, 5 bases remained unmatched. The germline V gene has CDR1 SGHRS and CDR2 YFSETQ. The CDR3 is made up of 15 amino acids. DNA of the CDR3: TGCGCCAGCAGCTTGGGGGGAACAGGGGACTATGGCTACACCTTC. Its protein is CASSLGGTGDYGYTF.

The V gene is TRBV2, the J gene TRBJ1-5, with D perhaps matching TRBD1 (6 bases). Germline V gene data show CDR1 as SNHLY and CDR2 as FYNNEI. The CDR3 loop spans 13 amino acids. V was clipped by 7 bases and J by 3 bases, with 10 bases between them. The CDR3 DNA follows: TGTGCCAGCAATACAGGGTACAATCAGCCCCAGCATTTT. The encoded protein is CASNTGYNQPQHF.

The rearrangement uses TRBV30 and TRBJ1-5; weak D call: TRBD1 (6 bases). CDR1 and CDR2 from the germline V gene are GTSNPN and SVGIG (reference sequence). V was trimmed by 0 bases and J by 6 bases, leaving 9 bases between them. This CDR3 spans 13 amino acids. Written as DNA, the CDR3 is TGTGCCTGGAGTGTAACGGGGGCTCAGCCCCAGCATTTT. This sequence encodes CAWSVTGAQPQHF.

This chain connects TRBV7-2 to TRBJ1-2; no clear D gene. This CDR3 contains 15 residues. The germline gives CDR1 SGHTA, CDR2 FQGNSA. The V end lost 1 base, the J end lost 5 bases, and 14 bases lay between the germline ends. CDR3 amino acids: CASSLGGGSVYGYTF. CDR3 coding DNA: TGTGCCAGCAGCTTAGGGGGAGGCTCTGTGTATGGCTACACCTTC.

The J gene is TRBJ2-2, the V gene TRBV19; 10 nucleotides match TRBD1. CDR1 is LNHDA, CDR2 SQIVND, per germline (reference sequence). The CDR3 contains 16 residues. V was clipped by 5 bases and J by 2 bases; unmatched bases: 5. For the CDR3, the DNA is TGTGCCAGTAGTTACCGGACAGGGGGAAACACCGGGGAGCTGTTTTTT. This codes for CASSYRTGGNTGELFF.

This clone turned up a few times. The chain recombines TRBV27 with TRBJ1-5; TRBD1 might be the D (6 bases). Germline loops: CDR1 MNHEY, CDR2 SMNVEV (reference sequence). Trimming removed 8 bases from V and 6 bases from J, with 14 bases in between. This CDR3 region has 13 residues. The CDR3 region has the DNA TGTGCCAGCCGAGGACAGTGGCCTCAGCCCCAGCATTTT. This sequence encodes CASRGQWPQPQHF.

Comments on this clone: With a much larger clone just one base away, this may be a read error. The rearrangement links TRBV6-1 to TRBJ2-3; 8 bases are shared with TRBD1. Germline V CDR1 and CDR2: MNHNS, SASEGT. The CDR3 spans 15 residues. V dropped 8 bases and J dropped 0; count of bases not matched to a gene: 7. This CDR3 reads CASGLRQGSTDTQYF. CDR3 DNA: TGTGCCAGCGGCCTCAGACAGGGGAGCACAGATACGCAGTATTTT.

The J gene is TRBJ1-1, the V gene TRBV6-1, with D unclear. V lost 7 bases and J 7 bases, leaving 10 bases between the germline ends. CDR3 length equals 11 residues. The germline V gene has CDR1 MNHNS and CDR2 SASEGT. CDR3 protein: CASIGVVEAFF. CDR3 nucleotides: TGTGCCAGCATCGGGGTAGTTGAAGCTTTCTTT.

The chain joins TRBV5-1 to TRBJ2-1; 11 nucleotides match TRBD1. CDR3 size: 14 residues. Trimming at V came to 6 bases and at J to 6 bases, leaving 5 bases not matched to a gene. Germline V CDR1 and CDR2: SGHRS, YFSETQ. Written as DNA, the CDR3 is TGCGCCAGCACCCCGGGACAGGGGGGCAATGAGCAGTTCTTC. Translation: CASTPGQGGNEQFF.